This TCR beta chain was captured in a study of OX40 agonist ivuxolimab in advanced cancers. About the research overall: The dose-escalation cohort was around 83% male, with a mean age of around 60 years, ranging about 23 to 90. Findings and limits, study-wide: Near-lowest levels of clonal expansion characterized partial responders at 0.1-3.0 mg/kg.

The table came from immunoSEQ multiplex PCR; TCRdb's copy has only in-frame clones and leaves some out. The sample records more than 15,000 clones, around nine tenths being singletons. The germline V gene encodes CDR1 SEHNR and CDR2 FQNEAQ (reference sequence). Trimming left V 5 bases short and J 3 bases short, with 13 bases between. The CDR3 sequence is 14 residues long. This clone was observed a handful of times. The antigen is not known. V and J are TRBV7-9 and TRBJ2-5; tentative D call: TRBD2 (5 bases). The receptor's source is an adult with an advanced solid tumor such as melanoma, head and neck, liver or kidney cancer. Sequenced material: CD4+ or CD8+ T cells sorted from blood, taken in a trial of the OX40 agonist ivuxolimab. The CDR3 reads CASSPTWGEETQYF. The DNA of the CDR3 is TGTGCCAGCAGCCCGACCTGGGGAGAAGAGACCCAGTACTTC. The full variable domain, with the rest looked up from reference TRBV7-9 and TRBJ2-5, is DTGVSQNPRHKITKRGQNVTFRCDPISEHNRLYWYRQTLGQGPEFLTYFQNEAQLEKSRLLSDRFSAERPKGSFSTLEIQRTEQGDSAMYLCASSPTWGEETQYFGPGTRLLVL.